Presented here are 12 T cell receptor beta chains from one specimen sequenced in a study of PD-L1 blockade in urothelial cancer (TCRdb year 2017). The library was produced with the immunoSEQ multiplex PCR assay. TCRdb stores this immuneACCESS table with in-frame sequences only. Part of the clones is absent; in the studies checked, under half of the shortfall reflects unresolved V genes, and no reason is known for the rest. For this sample there are just over 50,000 clones; around 80% appear just once. The top ten clones comprise approximately 4% of the sample. The time point label, as the study defines it: pretreatment peripheral blood. Sequenced material: PBMCs, taken around atezolizumab (anti-PD-L1) treatment. These receptors were taken from a man aged 65 to 85 with urothelial cancer.

The V gene is TRBV5-6, the J gene TRBJ2-7; the match to TRBD1 covers 8 bases. Trimming at V came to 2 bases and at J to 13 bases, leaving 8 bases not matched to a gene. CDR3 size: 12 residues. The germline gives CDR1 SGHDT, CDR2 YYEEEE. Here the CDR3 reads CASSFGGQGRYF. CDR3 bases: TGTGCCAGCAGCTTTGGCGGACAGGGTAGATACTTC.

The chain is built from TRBV25-1 and TRBJ2-3, with 7 bases that match TRBD1. The V segment lost 8 bases and the J segment 2 bases; nucleotides outside the gene matches: 13. The germline V gene encodes CDR1 MGHDK and CDR2 SYGVNS. CDR3 length equals 16 residues. In DNA, the CDR3 is TGTGCCAGCCACTCTAATACAGGGGCCCTCACAGATACGCAGTATTTT. It is translated as CASHSNTGALTDTQYF.

DNA for the CDR3: TGTGCCAGCAGCCCCCGACAGGGTTTTAAAACCGGGGAGCTGTTTTTT. Protein: CASSPRQGFKTGELFF. This rearrangement joins TRBV11-3 to TRBJ2-2; TRBD1 aligns across 7 bases. Germline V gene sequence: CDR1 SGHNT, CDR2 YENEEA. CDR3 length: 16 residues. The J segment lost 5 bases and the V segment lost 5 bases, leaving 11 bases of the junction unmatched.

This clone was observed a few times. V is TRBV4-1 and J is TRBJ2-7, with D possibly being TRBD1 (5 bases). Trimming pared 4 bases from V and 0 bases from J, leaving 10 bases between. This CDR3 is built from 14 residues. CDR1 is MGHRA and CDR2 is YSYEKL in the germline V gene. The CDR3 region is CASSLTEVSYEQYF. In DNA, the CDR3 is TGCGCCAGCAGCCTGACAGAAGTCTCCTACGAGCAGTACTTC.

This chain connects TRBV7-6 to TRBJ1-4; D possibly corresponds to TRBD1 (6 bases). The CDR3 has 16 residues. Looked up from germline, CDR1 is SGHVS and CDR2 is FNYEAQ. V was shortened by 5 bases and J by 5 bases, with 18 bases between the two germline ends. CDR3 sequence (DNA): TGTGCCAGCAGCCCGGGAAGGGGGTACCCCAATGAAAAACTGTTTTTT. This codes for CASSPGRGYPNEKLFF.

The rearrangement links TRBV19 to TRBJ2-7; weak D call: TRBD2 (5 bases). From germline, CDR1 is LNHDA and CDR2 SQIVND (reference sequence). The CDR3 contains 15 residues. Trimming took off 5 bases at V and 3 bases at J, with 17 bases between the two ends. As DNA, the CDR3 is TGTGCCAGTAGTTTTCGACCCGAGGGTGTCTACGAGCAGTACTTC. Amino acids: CASSFRPEGVYEQYF.

V usage is TRBV6-5 and J usage is TRBJ2-2; weak D call: TRBD2 (6 bases). The V gene lost 6 bases and the J gene lost 7 bases, with 15 bases spanning the gap. The CDR3 contains 14 residues. Per the germline V gene, CDR1 is MNHEY and CDR2 is SVGAGI. The CDR3 sequence: CASSPTRWDGELFF. In DNA form, the CDR3 reads TGTGCCAGCAGCCCGACTAGATGGGACGGGGAGCTGTTTTTT.

The CDR3 region is CASSHRRTSGGPDTQYF. CDR3 sequence (DNA): TGCGCCAGCAGCCACCGTAGGACTAGCGGGGGGCCGGATACGCAGTATTTT. This chain joins TRBV4-1 and TRBJ2-3; 14 nucleotides line up with TRBD2. From germline, CDR1 is MGHRA and CDR2 YSYEKL. Trimming removed 3 bases from V and 6 bases from J; junction bases left unmatched: 8. The CDR3 sequence is 17 residues long.

In this sample, this clone turned up a few times. V and J are TRBV19 and TRBJ1-5; TRBD1 is a possible D gene (6 bases). Germline V gene data show CDR1 as LNHDA and CDR2 as SQIVND (reference sequence). CDR3 length: 15 amino acids. Trimming took 0 bases from V and 4 from J, leaving 10 bases between them. CDR3 protein: CASSIESGHNQPQHF. The CDR3 nucleotides read TGTGCCAGTAGTATAGAATCGGGACATAATCAGCCCCAGCATTTT.

The chain joins TRBV7-2 to TRBJ2-2; D may be TRBD1 (5 bases). Germline lookup yields CDR1 SGHTA and CDR2 FQGNSA. The CDR3 has 15 residues. Trimming removed 1 base at V and 2 bases at J, with 8 bases between. This CDR3 reads CASSLVGVNTGELFF. For the CDR3, the DNA is TGTGCCAGCAGCTTAGTAGGGGTTAACACCGGGGAGCTGTTTTTT.

The chain employs TRBV6-1 and TRBJ2-7; 7 positions agree with TRBD1. The CDR3 totals 13 residues. The V gene's germline CDR1 is MNHNS and CDR2 SASEGT. Unmatched junction bases numbered 5, after V lost 6 bases and J lost 3 bases. The CDR3 DNA is TGTGCCAGCAGCCTAGGACAGGTCTACGAGCAGTACTTC. Its protein product is CASSLGQVYEQYF.

The chain couples TRBV27 to TRBJ1-4; D is unclear. Between the trimmed V and J ends, which lost 5 bases and 3 bases, there was a span of 13 bases. Per germline, CDR1 MNHEY and CDR2 SMNVEV (reference sequence). The length of the CDR3 is 15 residues. CDR3 nucleotide sequence: TGTGCCAGCAGTAGGAGGGATTCACCTAATGAAAAACTGTTTTTT. Translated: CASSRRDSPNEKLFF.